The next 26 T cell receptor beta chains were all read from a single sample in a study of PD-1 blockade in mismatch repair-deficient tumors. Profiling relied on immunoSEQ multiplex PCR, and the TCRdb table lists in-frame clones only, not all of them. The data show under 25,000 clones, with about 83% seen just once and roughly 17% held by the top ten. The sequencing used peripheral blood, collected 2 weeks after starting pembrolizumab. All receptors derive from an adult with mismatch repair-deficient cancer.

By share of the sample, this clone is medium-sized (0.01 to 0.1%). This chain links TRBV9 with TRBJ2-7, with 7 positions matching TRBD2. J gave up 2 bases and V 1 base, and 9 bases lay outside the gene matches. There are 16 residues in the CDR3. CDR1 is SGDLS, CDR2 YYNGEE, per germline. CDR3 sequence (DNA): TGTGCCAGCAGCGTATTTAGCGGGCCGCACCCCTACGAGCAGTACTTC. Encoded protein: CASSVFSGPHPYEQYF.

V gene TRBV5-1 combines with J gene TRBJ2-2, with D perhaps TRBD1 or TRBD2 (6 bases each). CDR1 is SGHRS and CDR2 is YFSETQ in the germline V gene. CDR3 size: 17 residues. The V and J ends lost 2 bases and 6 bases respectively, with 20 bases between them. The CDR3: CASSFEVRGHGAGELFF. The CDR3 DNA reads TGCGCCAGCAGCTTTGAGGTCCGGGGGCACGGCGCCGGGGAGCTGTTTTTT.

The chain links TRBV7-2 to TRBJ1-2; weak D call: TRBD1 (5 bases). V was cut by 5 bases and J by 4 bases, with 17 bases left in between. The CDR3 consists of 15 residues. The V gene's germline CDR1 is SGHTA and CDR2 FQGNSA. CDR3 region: CASSPARGRTYGYTF. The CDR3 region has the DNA TGTGCCAGCAGCCCCGCCCGGGGCAGGACCTATGGCTACACCTTC.

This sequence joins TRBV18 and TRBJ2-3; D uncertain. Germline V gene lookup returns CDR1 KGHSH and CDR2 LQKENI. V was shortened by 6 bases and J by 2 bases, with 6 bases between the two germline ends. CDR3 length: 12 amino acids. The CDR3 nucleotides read TGTGCCAGCTCCGGCCCCACAGATACGCAGTATTTT. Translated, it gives CASSGPTDTQYF.

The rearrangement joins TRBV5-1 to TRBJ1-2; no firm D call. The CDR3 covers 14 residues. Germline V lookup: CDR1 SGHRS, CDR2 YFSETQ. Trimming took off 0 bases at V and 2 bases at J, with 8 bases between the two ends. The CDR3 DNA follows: TGCGCCAGCAGCTTGGACCACGTAAACTATGGCTACACCTTC. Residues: CASSLDHVNYGYTF.

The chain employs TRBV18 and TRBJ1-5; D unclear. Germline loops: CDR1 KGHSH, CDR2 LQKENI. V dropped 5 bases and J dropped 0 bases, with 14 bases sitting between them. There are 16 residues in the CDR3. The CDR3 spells CASSTAGLDSNQPQHF. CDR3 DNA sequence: TGTGCCAGCTCAACGGCCGGGCTTGATAGCAATCAGCCCCAGCATTTT.

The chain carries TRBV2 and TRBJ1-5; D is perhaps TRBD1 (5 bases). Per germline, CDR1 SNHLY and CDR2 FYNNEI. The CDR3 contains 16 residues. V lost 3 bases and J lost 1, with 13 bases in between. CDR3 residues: CASSDLRRVSNQPQHF. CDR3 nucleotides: TGTGCCAGCAGTGATCTGCGCAGGGTAAGCAATCAGCCCCAGCATTTT.

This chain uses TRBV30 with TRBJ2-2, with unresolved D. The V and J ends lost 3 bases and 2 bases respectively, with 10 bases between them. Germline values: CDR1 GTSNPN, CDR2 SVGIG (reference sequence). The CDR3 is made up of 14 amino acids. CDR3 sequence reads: CAWRNPGNTGELFF. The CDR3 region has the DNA TGTGCCTGGAGAAACCCGGGTAACACCGGGGAGCTGTTTTTT.

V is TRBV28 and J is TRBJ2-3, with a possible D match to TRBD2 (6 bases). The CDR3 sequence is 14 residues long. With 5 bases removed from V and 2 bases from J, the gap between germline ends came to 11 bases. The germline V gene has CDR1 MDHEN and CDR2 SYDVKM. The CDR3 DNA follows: TGTGCCAGCAGTACGCGGGGACTCACAGATACGCAGTATTTT. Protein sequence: CASSTRGLTDTQYF.

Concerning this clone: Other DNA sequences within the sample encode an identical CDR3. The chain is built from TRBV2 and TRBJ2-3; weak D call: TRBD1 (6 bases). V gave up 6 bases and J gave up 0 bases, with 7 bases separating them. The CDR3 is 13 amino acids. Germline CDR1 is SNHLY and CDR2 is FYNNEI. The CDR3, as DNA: TGTGCCAGCAGCGGACAGAGCACAGATACGCAGTATTTT. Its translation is CASSGQSTDTQYF.

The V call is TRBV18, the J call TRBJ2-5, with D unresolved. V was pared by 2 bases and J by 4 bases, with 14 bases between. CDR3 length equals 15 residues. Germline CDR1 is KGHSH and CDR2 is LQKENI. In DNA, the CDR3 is TGTGCCAGCTCACCAGTGTACGGGCTATCAGAGACCCAGTACTTC. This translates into CASSPVYGLSETQYF.

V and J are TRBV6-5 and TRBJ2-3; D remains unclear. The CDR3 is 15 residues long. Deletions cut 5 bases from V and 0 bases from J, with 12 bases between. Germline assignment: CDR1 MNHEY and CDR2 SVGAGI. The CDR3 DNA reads TGTGCCAGCAGTCTGGACGGTTCTAGCACAGATACGCAGTATTTT. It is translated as CASSLDGSSTDTQYF.

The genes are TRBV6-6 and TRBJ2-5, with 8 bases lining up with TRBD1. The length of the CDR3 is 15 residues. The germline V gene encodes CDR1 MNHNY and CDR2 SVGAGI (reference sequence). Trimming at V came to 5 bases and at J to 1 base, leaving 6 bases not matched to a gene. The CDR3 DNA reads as TGTGCCAGCAGTGACACAGGGGGGCCCCAAGAGACCCAGTACTTC. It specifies CASSDTGGPQETQYF.

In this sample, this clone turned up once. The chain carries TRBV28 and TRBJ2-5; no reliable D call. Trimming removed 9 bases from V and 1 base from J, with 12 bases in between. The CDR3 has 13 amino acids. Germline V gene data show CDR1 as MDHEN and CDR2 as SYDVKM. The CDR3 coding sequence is TGTGCCAGTGCTACTCGGACCCAAGAGACCCAGTACTTC. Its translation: CASATRTQETQYF. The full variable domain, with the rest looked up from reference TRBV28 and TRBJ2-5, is DVKVTQSSRYLVKRTGEKVFLECVQDMDHENMFWYRQDPGLGLRLIYFSYDVKMKEKGDIPEGYSVSREKKERFSLILESASTNQTSMYLCASATRTQETQYFGPGTRLLVL.

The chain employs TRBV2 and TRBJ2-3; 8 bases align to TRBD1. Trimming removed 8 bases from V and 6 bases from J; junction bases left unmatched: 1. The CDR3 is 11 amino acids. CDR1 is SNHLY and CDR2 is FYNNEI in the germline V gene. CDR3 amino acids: CASGTGDTQYF. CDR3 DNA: TGTGCCAGCGGGACAGGCGATACGCAGTATTTT.

The chain's CDR3 is CASTQTESDTGELFF. The DNA of the CDR3 is TGTGCCAGCACTCAGACAGAAAGTGACACCGGGGAGCTGTTTTTT. V and J are TRBV28 and TRBJ2-2; possible D gene TRBD1, 5 bases. V dropped 7 bases and J dropped 3 bases, with 15 bases sitting between them. CDR1 is MDHEN and CDR2 is SYDVKM in the germline V gene. The CDR3 consists of 15 residues.

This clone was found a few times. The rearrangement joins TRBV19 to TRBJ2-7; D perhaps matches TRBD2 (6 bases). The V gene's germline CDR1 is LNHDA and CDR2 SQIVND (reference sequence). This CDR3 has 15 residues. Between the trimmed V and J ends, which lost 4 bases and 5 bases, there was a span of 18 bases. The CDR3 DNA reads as TGTGCCAGTAGTAGGCGGGACGGGGGTTTCCACGAGCAGTACTTC. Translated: CASSRRDGGFHEQYF.

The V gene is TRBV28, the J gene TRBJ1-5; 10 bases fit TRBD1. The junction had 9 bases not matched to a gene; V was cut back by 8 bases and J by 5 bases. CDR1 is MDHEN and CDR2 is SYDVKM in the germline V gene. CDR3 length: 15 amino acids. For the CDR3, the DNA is TGTGCCAGCCCCCCTGACAGGGGGCATCATCAGCCCCAGCATTTT. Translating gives CASPPDRGHHQPQHF. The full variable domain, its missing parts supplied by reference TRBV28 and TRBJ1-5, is DVKVTQSSRYLVKRTGEKVFLECVQDMDHENMFWYRQDPGLGLRLIYFSYDVKMKEKGDIPEGYSVSREKKERFSLILESASTNQTSMYLCASPPDRGHHQPQHFGDGTRLSIL.

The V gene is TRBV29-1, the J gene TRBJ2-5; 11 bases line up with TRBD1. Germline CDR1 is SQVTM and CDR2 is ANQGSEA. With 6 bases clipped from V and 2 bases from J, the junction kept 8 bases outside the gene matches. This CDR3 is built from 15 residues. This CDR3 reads CSVKGTGGRQETQYF. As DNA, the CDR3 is TGCAGCGTCAAGGGGACAGGGGGTCGTCAAGAGACCCAGTACTTC.

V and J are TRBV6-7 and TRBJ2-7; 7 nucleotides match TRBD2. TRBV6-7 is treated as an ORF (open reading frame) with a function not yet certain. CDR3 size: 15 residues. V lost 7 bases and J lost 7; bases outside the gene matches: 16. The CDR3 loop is CASTRSGTNLLEQYF. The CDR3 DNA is TGTGCCAGCACCCGATCCGGGACTAATTTGTTGGAGCAGTACTTC.

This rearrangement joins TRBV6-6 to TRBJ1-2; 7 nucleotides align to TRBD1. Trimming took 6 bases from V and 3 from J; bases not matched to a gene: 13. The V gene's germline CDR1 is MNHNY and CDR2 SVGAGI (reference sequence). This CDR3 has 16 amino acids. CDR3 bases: TGTGCCAGCAGCGACGCCTGGGACAGAGACTACTATGGCTACACCTTC. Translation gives CASSDAWDRDYYGYTF.

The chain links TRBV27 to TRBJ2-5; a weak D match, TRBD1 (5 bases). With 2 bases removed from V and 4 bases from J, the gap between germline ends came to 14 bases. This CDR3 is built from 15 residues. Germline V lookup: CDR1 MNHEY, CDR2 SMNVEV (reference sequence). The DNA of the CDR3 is TGTGCCAGCAGTTTAGCAGGGTTAGGTGGAGAGACCCAGTACTTC. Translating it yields CASSLAGLGGETQYF.

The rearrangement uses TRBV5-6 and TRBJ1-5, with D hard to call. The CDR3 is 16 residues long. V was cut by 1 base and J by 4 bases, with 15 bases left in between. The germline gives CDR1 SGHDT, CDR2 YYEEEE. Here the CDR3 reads CASSLLRGAPNQPQHF. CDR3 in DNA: TGTGCCAGCAGCTTGCTTCGGGGAGCACCAAATCAGCCCCAGCATTTT. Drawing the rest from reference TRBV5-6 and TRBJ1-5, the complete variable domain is DAGVTQSPTHLIKTRGQQVTLRCSPKSGHDTVSWYQQALGQGPQFIFQYYEEEERQRGNFPDRFSGHQFPNYSSELNVNALLLGDSALYLCASSLLRGAPNQPQHFGDGTRLSIL.

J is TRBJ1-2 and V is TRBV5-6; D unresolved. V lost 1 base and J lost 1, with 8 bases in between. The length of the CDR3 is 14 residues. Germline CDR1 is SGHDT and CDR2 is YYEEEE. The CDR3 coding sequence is TGTGCCAGCAGCTTGCCAGGCCTTAACTATGGCTACACCTTC. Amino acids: CASSLPGLNYGYTF.

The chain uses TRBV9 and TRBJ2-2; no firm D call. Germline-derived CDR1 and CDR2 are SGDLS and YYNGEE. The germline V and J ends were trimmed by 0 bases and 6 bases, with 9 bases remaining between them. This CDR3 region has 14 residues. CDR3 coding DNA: TGTGCCAGCAGCGTAGGCCTCCCGTCCGGGGAGCTGTTTTTT. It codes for CASSVGLPSGELFF.

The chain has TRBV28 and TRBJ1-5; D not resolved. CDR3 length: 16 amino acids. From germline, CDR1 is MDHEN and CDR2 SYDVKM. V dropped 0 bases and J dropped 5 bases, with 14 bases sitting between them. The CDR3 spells CASSLWSRRGDQPQHF. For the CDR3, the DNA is TGTGCCAGCAGTTTATGGAGTAGGCGAGGAGATCAGCCCCAGCATTTT. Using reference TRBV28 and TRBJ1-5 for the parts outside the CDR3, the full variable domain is DVKVTQSSRYLVKRTGEKVFLECVQDMDHENMFWYRQDPGLGLRLIYFSYDVKMKEKGDIPEGYSVSREKKERFSLILESASTNQTSMYLCASSLWSRRGDQPQHFGDGTRLSIL.